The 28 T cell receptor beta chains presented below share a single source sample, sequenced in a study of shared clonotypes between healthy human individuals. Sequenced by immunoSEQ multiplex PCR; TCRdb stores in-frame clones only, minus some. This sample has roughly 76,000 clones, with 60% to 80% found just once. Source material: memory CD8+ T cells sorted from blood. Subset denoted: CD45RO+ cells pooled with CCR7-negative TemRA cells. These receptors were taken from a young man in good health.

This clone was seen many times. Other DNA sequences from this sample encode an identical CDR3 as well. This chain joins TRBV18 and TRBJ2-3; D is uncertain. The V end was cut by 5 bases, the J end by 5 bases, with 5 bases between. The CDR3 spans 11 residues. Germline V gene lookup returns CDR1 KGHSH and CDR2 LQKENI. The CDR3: CASSARDTQYF. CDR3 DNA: TGTGCCAGCTCAGCGCGAGATACGCAGTATTTT.

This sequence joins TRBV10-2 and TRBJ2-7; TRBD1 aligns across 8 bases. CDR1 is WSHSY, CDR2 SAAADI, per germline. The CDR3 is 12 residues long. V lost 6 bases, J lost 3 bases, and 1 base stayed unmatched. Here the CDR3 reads CASRDRDYEQYF. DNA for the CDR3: TGCGCCAGCAGGGACAGGGACTACGAGCAGTACTTC.

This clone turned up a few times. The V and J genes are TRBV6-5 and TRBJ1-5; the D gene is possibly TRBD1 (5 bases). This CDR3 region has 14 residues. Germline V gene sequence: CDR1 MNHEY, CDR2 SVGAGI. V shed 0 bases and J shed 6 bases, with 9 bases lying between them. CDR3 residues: CASSYSSRGQPQHF. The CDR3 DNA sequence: TGTGCCAGCAGTTACTCGTCGAGGGGTCAGCCCCAGCATTTT.

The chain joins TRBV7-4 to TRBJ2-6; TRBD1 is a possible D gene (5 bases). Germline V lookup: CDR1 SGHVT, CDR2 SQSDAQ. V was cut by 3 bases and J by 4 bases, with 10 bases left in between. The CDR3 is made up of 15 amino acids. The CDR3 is CASSLRTSGANVLTF. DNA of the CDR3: TGTGCCAGCAGCTTGAGGACATCCGGGGCCAACGTCCTGACTTTC.

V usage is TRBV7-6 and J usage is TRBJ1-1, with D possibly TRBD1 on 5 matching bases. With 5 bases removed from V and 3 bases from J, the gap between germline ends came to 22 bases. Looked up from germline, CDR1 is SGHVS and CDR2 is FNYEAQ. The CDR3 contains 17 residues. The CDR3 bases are TGTGCCAGCAGCCCGGATGGACACCCGACCCCGGACACTGAAGCTTTCTTT. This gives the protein CASSPDGHPTPDTEAFF.

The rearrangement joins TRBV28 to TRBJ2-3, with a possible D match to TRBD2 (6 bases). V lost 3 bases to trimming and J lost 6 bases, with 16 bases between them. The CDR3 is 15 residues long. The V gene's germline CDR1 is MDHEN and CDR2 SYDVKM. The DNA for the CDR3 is TGTGCCAGCAGTTTTGGGTTTCGACTAGATGATACGCAGTATTTT. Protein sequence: CASSFGFRLDDTQYF.

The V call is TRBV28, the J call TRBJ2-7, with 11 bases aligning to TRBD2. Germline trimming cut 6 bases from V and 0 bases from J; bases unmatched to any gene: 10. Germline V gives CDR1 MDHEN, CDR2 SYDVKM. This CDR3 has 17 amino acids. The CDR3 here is CASSRGLAAPGSYEQYF. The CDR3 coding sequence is TGTGCCAGCAGCAGGGGACTAGCGGCCCCGGGCTCCTACGAGCAGTACTTC.

CDR3 in amino acids: CASMLAGGETQYF. The CDR3 DNA reads as TGTGCCAGCATGCTAGCGGGAGGGGAGACCCAGTACTTC. The V call is TRBV2, the J call TRBJ2-5, with 12 bases lining up with TRBD2. Germline assignment: CDR1 SNHLY and CDR2 FYNNEI. V gave up 7 bases and J gave up 5 bases; unmatched junction bases: 2. This CDR3 comprises 13 residues.

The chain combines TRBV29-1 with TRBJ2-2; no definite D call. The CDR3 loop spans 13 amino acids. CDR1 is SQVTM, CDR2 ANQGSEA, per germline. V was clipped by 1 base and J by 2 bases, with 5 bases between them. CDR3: CSVEVPNTGELFF. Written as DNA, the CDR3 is TGCAGCGTTGAAGTCCCCAACACCGGGGAGCTGTTTTTT.

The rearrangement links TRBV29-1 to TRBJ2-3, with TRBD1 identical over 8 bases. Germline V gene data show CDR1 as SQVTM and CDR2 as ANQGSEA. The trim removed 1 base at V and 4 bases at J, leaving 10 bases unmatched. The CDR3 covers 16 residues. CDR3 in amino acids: CSVEGPGQVIPDTQYF. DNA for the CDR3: TGCAGCGTTGAAGGTCCGGGACAGGTGATCCCAGATACGCAGTATTTT.

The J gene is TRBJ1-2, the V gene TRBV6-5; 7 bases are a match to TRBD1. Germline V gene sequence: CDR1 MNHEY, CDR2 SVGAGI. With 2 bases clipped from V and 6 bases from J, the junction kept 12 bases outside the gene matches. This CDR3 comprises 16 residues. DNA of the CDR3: TGTGCCAGCAGTTACCGAGACAGGGCCAGGGGCGATGGCTACACCTTC. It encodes CASSYRDRARGDGYTF.

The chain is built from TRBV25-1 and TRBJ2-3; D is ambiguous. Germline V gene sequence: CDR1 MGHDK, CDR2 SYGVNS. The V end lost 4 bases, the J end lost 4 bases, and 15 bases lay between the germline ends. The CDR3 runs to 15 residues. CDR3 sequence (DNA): TGTGCCAGCAGTGGCACTCCCTCCACGGCAGATACGCAGTATTTT. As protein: CASSGTPSTADTQYF.

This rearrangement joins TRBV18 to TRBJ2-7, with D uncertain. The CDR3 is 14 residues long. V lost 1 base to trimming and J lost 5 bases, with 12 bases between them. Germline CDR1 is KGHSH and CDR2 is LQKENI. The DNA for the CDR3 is TGTGCCAGCTCACCACAAGCCAGTAGCAACGAGCAGTACTTC. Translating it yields CASSPQASSNEQYF.

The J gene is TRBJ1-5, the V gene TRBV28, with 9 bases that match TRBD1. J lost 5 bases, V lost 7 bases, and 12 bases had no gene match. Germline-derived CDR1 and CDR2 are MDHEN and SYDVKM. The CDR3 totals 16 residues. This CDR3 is CASNDIGTGYDQPQHF. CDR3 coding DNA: TGTGCCAGCAACGACATCGGGACAGGGTACGATCAGCCCCAGCATTTT.

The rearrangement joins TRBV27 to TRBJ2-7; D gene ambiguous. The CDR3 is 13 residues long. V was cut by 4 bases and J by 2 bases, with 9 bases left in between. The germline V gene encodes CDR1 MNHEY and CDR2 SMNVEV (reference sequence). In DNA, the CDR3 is TGTGCCAGCAGTTGGAACCGTGCCTACGAGCAGTACTTC. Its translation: CASSWNRAYEQYF.

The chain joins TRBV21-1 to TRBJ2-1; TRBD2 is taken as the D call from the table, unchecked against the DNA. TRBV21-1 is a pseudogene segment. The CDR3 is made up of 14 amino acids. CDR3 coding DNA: TGTGCCAGCGAGCCGGGACTAGCGGGAGTCAAGCAGTTCTTC. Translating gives CASEPGLAGVKQFF.

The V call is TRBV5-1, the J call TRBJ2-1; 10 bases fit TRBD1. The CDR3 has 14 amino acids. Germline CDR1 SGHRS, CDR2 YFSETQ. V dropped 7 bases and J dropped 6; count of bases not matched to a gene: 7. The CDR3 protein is CASRLRTGGNEQFF. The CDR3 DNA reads TGCGCCAGCCGACTCCGGACAGGGGGCAATGAGCAGTTCTTC.

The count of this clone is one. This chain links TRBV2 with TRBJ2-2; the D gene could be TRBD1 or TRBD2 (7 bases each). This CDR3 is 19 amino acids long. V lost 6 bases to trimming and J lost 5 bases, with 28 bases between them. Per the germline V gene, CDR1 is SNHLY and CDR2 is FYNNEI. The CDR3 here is CASRERQGGGITPTGELFF. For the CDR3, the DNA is TGTGCCAGCAGGGAGCGACAGGGCGGGGGAATCACCCCGACCGGGGAGCTGTTTTTT. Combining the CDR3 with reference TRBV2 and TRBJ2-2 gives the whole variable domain EPEVTQTPSHQVTQMGQEVILRCVPISNHLYFYWYRQILGQKVEFLVSFYNNEISEKSEIFDDQFSVERPDGSNFTLKIRSTKLEDSAMYFCASRERQGGGITPTGELFFGEGSRLTVL.

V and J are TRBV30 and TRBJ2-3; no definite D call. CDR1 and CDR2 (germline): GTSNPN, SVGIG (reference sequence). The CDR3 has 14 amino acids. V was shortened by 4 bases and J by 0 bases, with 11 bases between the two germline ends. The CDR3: CAWTVGTSTDTQYF. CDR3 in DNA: TGTGCCTGGACGGTGGGTACTAGCACAGATACGCAGTATTTT.

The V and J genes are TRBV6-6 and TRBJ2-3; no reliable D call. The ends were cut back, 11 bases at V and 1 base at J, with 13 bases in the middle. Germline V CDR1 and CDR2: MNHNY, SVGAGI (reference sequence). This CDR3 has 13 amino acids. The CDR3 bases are TGTGCCGGATTGGACCGACGCACAGATACGCAGTATTTT. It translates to CAGLDRRTDTQYF.

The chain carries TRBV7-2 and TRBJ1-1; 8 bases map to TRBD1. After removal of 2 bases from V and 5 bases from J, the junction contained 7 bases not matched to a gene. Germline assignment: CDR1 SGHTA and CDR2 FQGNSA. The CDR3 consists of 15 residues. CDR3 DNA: TGTGCCAGCAGCTTAAATTCCGGGACAGGAACTGAAGCTTTCTTT. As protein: CASSLNSGTGTEAFF.

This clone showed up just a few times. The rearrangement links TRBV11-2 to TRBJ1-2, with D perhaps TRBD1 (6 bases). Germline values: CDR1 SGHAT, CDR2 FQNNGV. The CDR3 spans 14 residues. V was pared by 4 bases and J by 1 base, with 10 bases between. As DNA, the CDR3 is TGTGCCAGCAGCTCAGGGACACTTAACTATGGCTACACCTTC. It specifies CASSSGTLNYGYTF. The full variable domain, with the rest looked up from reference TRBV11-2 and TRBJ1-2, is EAGVAQSPRYKIIEKRQSVAFWCNPISGHATLYWYQQILGQGPKLLIQFQNNGVVDDSQLPKDRFSAERLKGVDSTLKIQPAKLEDSAVYLCASSSGTLNYGYTFGSGTRLTVV.

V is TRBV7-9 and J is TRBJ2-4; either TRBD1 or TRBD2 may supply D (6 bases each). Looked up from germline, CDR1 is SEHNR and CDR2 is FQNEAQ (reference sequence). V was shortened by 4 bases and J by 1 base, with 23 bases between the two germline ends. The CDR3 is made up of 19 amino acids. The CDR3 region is CASSWSSGEASWAKNIQYF. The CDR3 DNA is TGTGCCAGCAGCTGGTCATCAGGGGAGGCATCTTGGGCCAAAAACATTCAGTACTTC.

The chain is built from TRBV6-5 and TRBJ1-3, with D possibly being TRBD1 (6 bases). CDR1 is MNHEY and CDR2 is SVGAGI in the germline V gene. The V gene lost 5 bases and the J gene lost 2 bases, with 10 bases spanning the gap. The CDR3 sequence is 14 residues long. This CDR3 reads CASSRRTAGNTIYF. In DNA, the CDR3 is TGTGCCAGCAGTCGCAGGACAGCTGGAAACACCATATATTTT.

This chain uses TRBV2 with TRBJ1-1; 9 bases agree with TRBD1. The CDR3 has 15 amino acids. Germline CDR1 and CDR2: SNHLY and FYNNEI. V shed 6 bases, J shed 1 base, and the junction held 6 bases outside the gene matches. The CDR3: CASRPGQGRNTEAFF. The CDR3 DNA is TGTGCCAGCAGGCCGGGACAGGGTAGGAACACTGAAGCTTTCTTT.

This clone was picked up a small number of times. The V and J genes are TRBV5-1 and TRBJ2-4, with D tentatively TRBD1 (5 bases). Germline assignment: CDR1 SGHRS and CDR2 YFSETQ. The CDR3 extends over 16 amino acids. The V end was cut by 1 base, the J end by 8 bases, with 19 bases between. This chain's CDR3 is CASSLNSVDSTDIQYF. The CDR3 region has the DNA TGCGCCAGCAGCTTGAATTCCGTAGACAGTACGGACATTCAGTACTTC.

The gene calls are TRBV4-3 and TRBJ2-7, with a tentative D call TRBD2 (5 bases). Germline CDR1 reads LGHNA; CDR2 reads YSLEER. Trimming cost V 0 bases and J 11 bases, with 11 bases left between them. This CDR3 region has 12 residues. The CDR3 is CASSQEGEGKYF. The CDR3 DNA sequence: TGCGCCAGCAGCCAAGAGGGAGAGGGAAAGTACTTC.

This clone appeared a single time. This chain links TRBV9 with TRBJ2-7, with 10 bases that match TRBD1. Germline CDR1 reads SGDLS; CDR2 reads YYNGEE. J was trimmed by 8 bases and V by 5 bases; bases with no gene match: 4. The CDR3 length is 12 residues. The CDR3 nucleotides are TGTGCCAGCAGTAGGGACAGGGGACAGCAGTACTTC. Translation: CASSRDRGQQYF.